This T cell receptor beta chain was captured by sequencing in a study of cytomegalovirus exposure and HLA in healthy donors. Overall study results and limits: Follow-up analysis found HLA locus-dependent TCR association rates, highest for DRB1 and lowest for HLA-C. In a later analysis, compared with equally common non-associated chains, HLA-associated beta chains were more expanded. Roughly uniform sequencing depth across donors was assumed, possibly incorrectly.

The PCR had 60 Vbeta and 13 Jbeta primers. Profiled with immunoSEQ multiplex PCR; TCRdb holds only in-frame clones, not every one. The table includes some 190,000 clones, just over 75% detected once. The CDR3 contains 14 residues. CDR1 is MNHEY and CDR2 is SMNVEV in the germline V gene (reference sequence). Trimming removed 2 bases at V and 2 bases at J, with 9 bases between. Of note for this clone: Its antigen is undetermined.

The chain links TRBV27 to TRBJ1-2, with a weak D call TRBD1 (5 bases). Material for sequencing was PBMCs. The source of this sequence is a man younger than 30 in good health and CMV-seronegative. CDR3 nucleotides: TGTGCCAGCAGTTTAATGGGGCGGAACTATGGCTACACCTTC. It codes for CASSLMGRNYGYTF.